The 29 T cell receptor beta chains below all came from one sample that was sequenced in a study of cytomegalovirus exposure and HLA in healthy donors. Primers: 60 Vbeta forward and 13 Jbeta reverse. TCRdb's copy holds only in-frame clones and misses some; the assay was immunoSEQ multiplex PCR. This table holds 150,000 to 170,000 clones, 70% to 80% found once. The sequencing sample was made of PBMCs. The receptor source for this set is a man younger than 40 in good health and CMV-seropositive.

CDR3 in amino acids: CASLTGGEAFF. In DNA, the CDR3 is TGTGCCAGTTTAACAGGGGGTGAAGCTTTCTTT. The V and J genes are TRBV6-4 and TRBJ1-1; the match to TRBD1 covers 8 bases. Trimming removed 9 bases from V and 7 bases from J; junction bases left unmatched: 4. CDR1 is MRHNA and CDR2 is SNTAGT in the germline V gene. The CDR3 extends over 11 amino acids.

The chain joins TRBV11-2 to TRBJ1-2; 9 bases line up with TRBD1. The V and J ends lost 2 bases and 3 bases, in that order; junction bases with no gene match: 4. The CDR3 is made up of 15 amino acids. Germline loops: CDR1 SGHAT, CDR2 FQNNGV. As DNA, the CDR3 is TGTGCCAGCAGCTTAAATGGGGACAGGGACTATGGCTACACCTTC. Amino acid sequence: CASSLNGDRDYGYTF.

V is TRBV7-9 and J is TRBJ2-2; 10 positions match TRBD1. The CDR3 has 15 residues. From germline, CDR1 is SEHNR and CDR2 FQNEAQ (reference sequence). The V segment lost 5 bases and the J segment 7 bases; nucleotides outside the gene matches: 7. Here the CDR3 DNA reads TGTGCCAGCAGCCCCGACAGGGGGCATAGCGGGGAGCTGTTTTTT. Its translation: CASSPDRGHSGELFF.

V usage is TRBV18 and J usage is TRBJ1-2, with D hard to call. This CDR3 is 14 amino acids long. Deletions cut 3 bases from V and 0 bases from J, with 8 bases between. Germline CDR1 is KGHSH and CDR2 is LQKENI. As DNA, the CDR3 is TGTGCCAGCTCACCTCCAACAGCTAACTATGGCTACACCTTC. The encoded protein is CASSPPTANYGYTF.

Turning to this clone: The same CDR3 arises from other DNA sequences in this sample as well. In DNA form, the CDR3 reads TGTGCCAGCAGCCCTGACTATGGCTACACCTTC. Protein sequence: CASSPDYGYTF. V usage is TRBV7-9 and J usage is TRBJ1-2; no definite D call. V was pared by 5 bases and J by 3 bases, with 4 bases between. The CDR3 is 11 residues long. CDR1 is SEHNR and CDR2 is FQNEAQ in the germline V gene (reference sequence).

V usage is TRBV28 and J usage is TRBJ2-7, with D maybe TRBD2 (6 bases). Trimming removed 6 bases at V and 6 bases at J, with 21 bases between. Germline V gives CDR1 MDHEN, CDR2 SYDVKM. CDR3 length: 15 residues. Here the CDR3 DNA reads TGTGCCAGCAGGCCTTTTAGGGCGGGACTCCTCGAGCAGTACTTC. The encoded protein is CASRPFRAGLLEQYF.

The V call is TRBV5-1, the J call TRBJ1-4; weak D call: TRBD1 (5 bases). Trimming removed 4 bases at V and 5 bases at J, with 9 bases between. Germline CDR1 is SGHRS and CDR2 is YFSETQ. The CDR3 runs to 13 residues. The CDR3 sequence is CASSRTRNEKLFF. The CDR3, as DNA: TGCGCCAGCAGCAGGACAAGAAATGAAAAACTGTTTTTT. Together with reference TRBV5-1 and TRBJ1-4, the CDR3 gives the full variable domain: KAGVTQTPRYLIKTRGQQVTLSCSPISGHRSVSWYQQTPGQGLQFLFEYFSETQRNKGNFPGRFSGRQFSNSRSEMNVSTLELGDSALYLCASSRTRNEKLFFGSGTQLSVL.

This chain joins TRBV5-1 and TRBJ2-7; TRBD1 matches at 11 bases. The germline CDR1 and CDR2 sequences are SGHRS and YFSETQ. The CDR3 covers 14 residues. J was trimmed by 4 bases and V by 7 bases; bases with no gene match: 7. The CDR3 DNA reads TGCGCCAGCGAGCCCGGGACAGGGGGTTACGAGCAGTACTTC. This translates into CASEPGTGGYEQYF.

As DNA, the CDR3 is TGTGCCAGTAGTATGTCGGCCCAGGGTAGGGAGCAGTACTTC. Its translation: CASSMSAQGREQYF. The chain links TRBV19 to TRBJ2-7; maybe TRBD1 (5 bases). The V gene's germline CDR1 is LNHDA and CDR2 SQIVND (reference sequence). The CDR3 covers 14 residues. Trimming removed 3 bases from V and 7 bases from J, with 16 bases in between.

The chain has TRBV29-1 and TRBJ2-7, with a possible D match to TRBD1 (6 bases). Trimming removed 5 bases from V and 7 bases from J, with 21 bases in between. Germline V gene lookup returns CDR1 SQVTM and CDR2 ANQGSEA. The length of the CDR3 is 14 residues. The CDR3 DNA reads TGCAGCGTTTCCCTGAGGACAGCAAGTGGTGAGCAGTACTTC. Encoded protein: CSVSLRTASGEQYF.

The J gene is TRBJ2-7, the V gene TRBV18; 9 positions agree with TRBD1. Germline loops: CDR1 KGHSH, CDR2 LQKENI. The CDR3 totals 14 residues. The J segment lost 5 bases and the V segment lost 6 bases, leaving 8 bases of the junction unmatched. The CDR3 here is CASSLGTGPNEQYF. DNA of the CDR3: TGTGCCAGCTCCCTAGGGACAGGGCCCAACGAGCAGTACTTC.

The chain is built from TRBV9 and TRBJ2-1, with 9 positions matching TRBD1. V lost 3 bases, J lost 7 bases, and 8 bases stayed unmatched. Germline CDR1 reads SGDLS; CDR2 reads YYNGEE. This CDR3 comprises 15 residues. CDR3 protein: CASSETGGIVNEQFF. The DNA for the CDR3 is TGTGCCAGCAGCGAAACAGGGGGCATCGTAAATGAGCAGTTCTTC. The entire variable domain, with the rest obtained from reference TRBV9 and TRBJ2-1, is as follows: DSGVTQTPKHLITATGQRVTLRCSPRSGDLSVYWYQQSLDQGLQFLIQYYNGEERAKGNILERFSAQQFPDLHSELNLSSLELGDSALYFCASSETGGIVNEQFFGPGTRLTVL.

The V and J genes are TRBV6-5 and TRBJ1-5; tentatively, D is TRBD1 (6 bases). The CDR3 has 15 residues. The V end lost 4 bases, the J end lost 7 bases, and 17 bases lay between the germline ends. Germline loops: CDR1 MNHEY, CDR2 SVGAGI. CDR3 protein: CASSSTTQGPQPQHF. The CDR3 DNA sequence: TGTGCCAGCAGTTCGACAACCCAGGGGCCCCAGCCCCAGCATTTT.

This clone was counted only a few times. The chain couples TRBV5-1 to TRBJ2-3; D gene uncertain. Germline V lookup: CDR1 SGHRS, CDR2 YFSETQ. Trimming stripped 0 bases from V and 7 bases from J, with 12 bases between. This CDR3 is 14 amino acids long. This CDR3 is CASSLEAGLHTQYF. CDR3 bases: TGCGCCAGCAGCTTGGAGGCAGGTCTACATACGCAGTATTTT. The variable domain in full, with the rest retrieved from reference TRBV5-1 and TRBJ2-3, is KAGVTQTPRYLIKTRGQQVTLSCSPISGHRSVSWYQQTPGQGLQFLFEYFSETQRNKGNFPGRFSGRQFSNSRSEMNVSTLELGDSALYLCASSLEAGLHTQYFGPGTRLTVL.

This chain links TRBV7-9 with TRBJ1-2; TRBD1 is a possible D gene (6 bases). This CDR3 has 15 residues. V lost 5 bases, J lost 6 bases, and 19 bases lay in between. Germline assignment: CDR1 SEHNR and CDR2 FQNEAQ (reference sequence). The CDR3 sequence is CASSPRGGAGHGYTF. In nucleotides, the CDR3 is TGTGCCAGCAGCCCGCGGGGGGGGGCGGGCCATGGCTACACCTTC.

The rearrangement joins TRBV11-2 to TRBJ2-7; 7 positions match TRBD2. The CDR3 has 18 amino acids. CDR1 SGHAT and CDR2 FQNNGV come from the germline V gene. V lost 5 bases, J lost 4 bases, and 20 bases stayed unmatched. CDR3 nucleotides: TGTGCCAGCAGCCCTTTAAGCAGGCGAGCGGGGCACGTATACGAGCAGTACTTC. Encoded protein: CASSPLSRRAGHVYEQYF.

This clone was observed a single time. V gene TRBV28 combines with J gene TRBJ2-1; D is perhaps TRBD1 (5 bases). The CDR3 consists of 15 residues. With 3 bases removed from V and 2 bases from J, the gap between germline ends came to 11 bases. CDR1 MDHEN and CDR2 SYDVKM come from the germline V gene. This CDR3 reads CASSFEWGTYNEQFF. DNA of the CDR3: TGTGCCAGCAGTTTTGAGTGGGGCACCTACAATGAGCAGTTCTTC. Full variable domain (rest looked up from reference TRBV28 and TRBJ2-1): DVKVTQSSRYLVKRTGEKVFLECVQDMDHENMFWYRQDPGLGLRLIYFSYDVKMKEKGDIPEGYSVSREKKERFSLILESASTNQTSMYLCASSFEWGTYNEQFFGPGTRLTVL.

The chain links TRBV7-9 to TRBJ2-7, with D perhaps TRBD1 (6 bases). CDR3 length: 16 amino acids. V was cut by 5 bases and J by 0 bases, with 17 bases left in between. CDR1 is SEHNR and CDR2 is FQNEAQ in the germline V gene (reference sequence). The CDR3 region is CASSDVSGTPSYEQYF. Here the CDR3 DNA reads TGTGCCAGCAGCGACGTGTCCGGGACACCCTCCTACGAGCAGTACTTC.

In DNA form, the CDR3 reads TGTGCCAGCAGCCCCAAGAGGGGACAACACAGCTCCTACAATGAGCAGTTCTTC. Encoded protein: CASSPKRGQHSSYNEQFF. The chain has TRBV7-9 and TRBJ2-1; D might be TRBD1 (6 bases). Trimming removed 5 bases at V and 0 bases at J, with 20 bases between. CDR1 and CDR2 (germline): SEHNR, FQNEAQ (reference sequence). The CDR3 is made up of 18 amino acids. Looking up the rest from reference TRBV7-9 and TRBJ2-1 gives the full variable domain: DTGVSQNPRHKITKRGQNVTFRCDPISEHNRLYWYRQTLGQGPEFLTYFQNEAQLEKSRLLSDRFSAERPKGSFSTLEIQRTEQGDSAMYLCASSPKRGQHSSYNEQFFGPGTRLTVL.

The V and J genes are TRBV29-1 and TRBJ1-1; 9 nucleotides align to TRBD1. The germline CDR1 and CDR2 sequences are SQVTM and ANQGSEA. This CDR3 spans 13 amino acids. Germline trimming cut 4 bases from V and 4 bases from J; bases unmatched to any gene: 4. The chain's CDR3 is CSVVGTGTTEAFF. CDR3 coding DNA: TGCAGCGTTGTCGGGACAGGGACCACTGAAGCTTTCTTT.

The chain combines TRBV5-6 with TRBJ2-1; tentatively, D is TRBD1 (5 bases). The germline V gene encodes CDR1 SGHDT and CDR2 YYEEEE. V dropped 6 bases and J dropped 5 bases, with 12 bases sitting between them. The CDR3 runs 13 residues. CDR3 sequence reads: CASTPGHNNEQFF. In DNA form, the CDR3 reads TGTGCCAGCACCCCCGGACATAACAATGAGCAGTTCTTC. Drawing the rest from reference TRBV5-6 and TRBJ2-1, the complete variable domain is DAGVTQSPTHLIKTRGQQVTLRCSPKSGHDTVSWYQQALGQGPQFIFQYYEEEERQRGNFPDRFSGHQFPNYSSELNVNALLLGDSALYLCASTPGHNNEQFFGPGTRLTVL.

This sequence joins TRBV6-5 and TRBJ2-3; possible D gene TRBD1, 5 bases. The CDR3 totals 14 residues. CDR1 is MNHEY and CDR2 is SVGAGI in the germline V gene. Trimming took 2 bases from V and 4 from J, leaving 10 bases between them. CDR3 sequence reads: CASSYTQGPDTQYF. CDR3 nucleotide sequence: TGTGCCAGCAGTTACACCCAGGGCCCAGATACGCAGTATTTT.

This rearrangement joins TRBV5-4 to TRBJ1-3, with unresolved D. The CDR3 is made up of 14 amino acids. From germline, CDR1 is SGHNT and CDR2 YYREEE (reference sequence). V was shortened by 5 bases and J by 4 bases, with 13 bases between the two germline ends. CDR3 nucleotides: TGTGCCAGCAGTTCTCCGGGAAAAGGAAACACCATATATTTT. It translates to CASSSPGKGNTIYF. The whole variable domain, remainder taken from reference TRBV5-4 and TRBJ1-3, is ETGVTQSPTHLIKTRGQQVTLRCSSQSGHNTVSWYQQALGQGPQFIFQYYREEENGRGNFPPRFSGLQFPNYSSELNVNALELDDSALYLCASSSPGKGNTIYFGEGSWLTVV.

The chain's CDR3 is CAWTPRTGSYEQYF. The CDR3 DNA reads TGTGCCTGGACCCCCCGGACAGGCTCCTACGAGCAGTACTTC. V and J are TRBV30 and TRBJ2-5; 7 nucleotides match TRBD1. Matching the DNA end better, TRBJ2-7 makes the J call doubtful. CDR1 is GTSNPN and CDR2 is SVGIG in the germline V gene (reference sequence). The CDR3 loop spans 14 amino acids.

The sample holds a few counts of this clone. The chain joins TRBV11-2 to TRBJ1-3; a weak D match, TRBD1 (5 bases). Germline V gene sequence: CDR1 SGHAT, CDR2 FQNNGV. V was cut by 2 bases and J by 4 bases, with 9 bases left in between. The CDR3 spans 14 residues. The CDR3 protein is CASSLQQEGNTIYF. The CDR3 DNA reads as TGTGCCAGCAGCTTACAACAGGAGGGAAACACCATATATTTT.

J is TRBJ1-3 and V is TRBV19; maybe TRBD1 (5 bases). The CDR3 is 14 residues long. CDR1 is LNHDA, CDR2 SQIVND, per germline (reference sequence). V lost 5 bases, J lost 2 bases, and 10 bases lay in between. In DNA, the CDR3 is TGTGCCAGTAGTGGGGCTCGCCCTGGAAACACCATATATTTT. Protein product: CASSGARPGNTIYF.

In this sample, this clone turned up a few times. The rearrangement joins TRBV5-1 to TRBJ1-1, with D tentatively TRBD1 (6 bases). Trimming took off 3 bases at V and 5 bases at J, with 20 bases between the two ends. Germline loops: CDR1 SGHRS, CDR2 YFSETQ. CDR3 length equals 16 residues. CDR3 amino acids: CASSYDLQGSRTEAFF. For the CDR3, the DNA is TGCGCCAGCAGCTACGATCTACAGGGTAGTAGGACTGAAGCTTTCTTT.

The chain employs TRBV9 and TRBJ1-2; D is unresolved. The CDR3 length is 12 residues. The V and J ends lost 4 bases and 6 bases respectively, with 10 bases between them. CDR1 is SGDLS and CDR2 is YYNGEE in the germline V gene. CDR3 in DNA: TGTGCCAGCAGCACCCGGAGGAATGGCTACACCTTC. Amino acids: CASSTRRNGYTF.

The CDR3, as DNA: TGTGCCAGCAGCTTTGGGGGGACAGCCTACAATGAGCAGTTCTTC. Protein product: CASSFGGTAYNEQFF. V usage is TRBV5-8 and J usage is TRBJ2-1; D is perhaps TRBD1 (7 bases). The CDR3 spans 15 residues. V gave up 2 bases and J gave up 2 bases, with 11 bases separating them. Germline V CDR1 and CDR2: SGHTS, YDEGEE.